This T cell receptor (beta chain) was sequenced in a study of tumor and adjacent non-tumor tissue in lung cancer. Overall study context: Patients comprised about a dozen adenocarcinoma, a couple of squamous cell carcinoma and 1 small cell lung cancer. Overall study findings and caveats: Compared with tumor, normal lung showed significantly lower TCR diversity.

This sample's RNA came from whole unsorted tissue. The normal lung tissue was taken more than 3 cm from the tumor edge. Three rounds of nested PCR, following a modified ARM-PCR protocol, produced the TCRbeta library. TCRdb redid the calling of the multiplex PCR reads with MiXCR, one entry per CDR3 protein. The sample consists of 100,000 or so distinct CDR3 sequences, 80% of them appearing once. V was clipped by 8 bases and J by 5 bases; unmatched bases: 10. Germline V lookup: CDR1 SGHAT, CDR2 FQNNGV. This CDR3 region has 15 residues. With regard to this clonotype: The antigen is unknown. In this CDR3 the conserved last residue, phenylalanine or tryptophan, is missing, so a read error is likely.

This rearrangement joins TRBV11-2 to TRBJ2-3; TRBD2 agrees at 10 bases. This TCR came from a man aged 60 to 75 with small cell lung cancer. The source material was distant non-tumor lung tissue. The DNA of the CDR3 is TGTGCCAGCGGAACGGGTCTAGCGGGAGAAGATACGCAGTATATT. Amino acids: CASGTGLAGEDTQYI.